The TCR beta chain under discussion was sequenced for a study of blood T cell repertoires in COVID-19. This study enrolled people aged about 18 to 95 from approximately 25 US geographic areas. Which cohort a participant joined came from the clinical history participants gave. Germline-derived CDR1 and CDR2 are GTSNPN and SVGIG (reference sequence). The V end was cut by 0 bases, the J end by 4 bases, with 7 bases between. CDR3 length equals 12 residues. Produced via immunoSEQ multiplex PCR; TCRdb's table is partial and in-frame only. The sample records about 270,000 clones, just under 90% being singletons.

The sequence was collected from a woman in her twenties or thirties with acute COVID-19. The chain employs TRBV30 and TRBJ2-7; D unresolved. The sequenced material came from PBMCs or T cells enriched from blood (not recorded which). CDR3: CAWSVGEYEQYF. CDR3 sequence (DNA): TGTGCCTGGAGTGTAGGAGAGTACGAGCAGTACTTC.